These T cell receptor beta chains were read from a single sample in a study of OX40 agonist ivuxolimab in advanced cancers. TCRdb keeps only in-frame clones here, not all; method: immunoSEQ multiplex PCR. This sample has approximately 110,000 clones; roughly 90% occur once, and the top ten carry around 0.81%. The sequenced sample was CD4+ or CD8+ T cells sorted from blood, obtained in a trial of the OX40 agonist ivuxolimab. The receptors were sampled from an adult with an advanced solid tumor such as melanoma, head and neck, liver or kidney cancer. Both conserved end residues are part of each CDR3. A D gene is named only where the DNA matches it firmly. Size values are once, few and many counts, or a class for expanded clones, and some rows have none.

j_call | d_call | clone_size | v_call | cdr3_aa | cdr3_nt
TRBJ2-2 | TRBD1 | NA | TRBV10-3 | CASGQGSGELFF | TGTGCCAGCGGACAGGGTTCCGGGGAGCTGTTTTTT
TRBJ1-1 | NA | NA | TRBV7-3 | CASSLQGGGGFYTEAFF | TGTGCCAGCAGCTTACAGGGTGGGGGAGGGTTTTACACTGAAGCTTTCTTT
TRBJ2-7 | NA | NA | TRBV19 | CASSKRTDIYEQYF | TGTGCCAGTAGTAAGCGGACGGATATATACGAGCAGTACTTC
TRBJ2-2 | NA | once | TRBV4-3 | CASSQDRREYTNTGELFF | TGCGCCAGCAGCCAAGACCGCAGGGAATACACGAACACCGGGGAGCTGTTTTTT
TRBJ1-5 | NA | NA | TRBV5-5 | CASSPQWQELSNQPQHF | TGTGCCAGCAGCCCACAGTGGCAAGAACTTAGCAATCAGCCCCAGCATTTT
TRBJ2-1 | TRBD2 | NA | TRBV5-1 | CASSLEGLAGGHNEQFF | TGCGCCAGCAGCTTGGAGGGCCTAGCGGGAGGGCATAATGAGCAGTTCTTC
TRBJ2-1 | TRBD1 | NA | TRBV6-5 | CASRSGTGNYNEQFF | TGTGCCAGCAGGTCCGGGACAGGGAATTACAATGAGCAGTTCTTC
TRBJ1-2 | TRBD1 | few | TRBV14 | CASSQDRQGLKLF | TGTGCCAGCAGCCAAGATCGACAGGGACTAAAGCTCTTC
TRBJ2-7 | NA | NA | TRBV6-6 | CASSYRQVTYEQYF | TGTGCCAGCAGTTACCGACAGGTGACCTACGAGCAGTACTTC
TRBJ1-1 | TRBD1 | NA | TRBV27 | CASSDRAGTEAFF | TGTGCCAGCAGTGACAGGGCGGGCACTGAAGCTTTCTTT
TRBJ2-7 | NA | NA | TRBV10-3 | CAISESRGQGSYEQYF | TGTGCCATCAGTGAGTCGCGGGGCCAAGGCTCCTACGAGCAGTACTTC
TRBJ2-1 | TRBD2 | NA | TRBV10-2 | CASSESAGLAPRSYNEQFF | TGCGCCAGCAGTGAGTCCGCGGGACTAGCGCCCAGGTCCTACAATGAGCAGTTCTTC
TRBJ1-5 | TRBD1 | NA | TRBV9 | CASSVDGTANQPQHF | TGTGCCAGCAGCGTAGATGGGACAGCTAATCAGCCCCAGCATTTT
TRBJ1-1 | NA | once | TRBV2 | CASSLTDMNTEAFF | TGTGCCAGCAGTTTGACAGACATGAACACTGAAGCTTTCTTT
TRBJ1-1 | NA | few | TRBV30 | CAWSPPPAGAFF | TGTGCCTGGAGCCCTCCCCCCGCAGGAGCTTTCTTT
TRBJ2-1 | NA | NA | TRBV29-1 | CSVGGLGRRPRNEQFF | TGCAGCGTTGGGGGTTTGGGCAGGCGCCCGAGGAATGAGCAGTTCTTC
TRBJ1-1 | TRBD1 | NA | TRBV11-2 | CASSTQGITEAFF | TGTGCCAGCAGTACACAGGGGATCACTGAAGCTTTCTTT
TRBJ2-7 | TRBD1 | NA | TRBV11-2 | CASSRRTGASEQYF | TGTGCCAGCAGCCGCCGGACAGGCGCCTCCGAGCAGTACTTC
TRBJ2-2 | NA | NA | TRBV29-1 | CSVDRSTGELFF | TGCAGCGTTGACAGGAGTACCGGGGAGCTGTTTTTT
TRBJ1-5 | TRBD1 | NA | TRBV19 | CASSTDRGNNQPQHF | TGTGCCAGTAGTACGGACAGGGGGAACAATCAGCCCCAGCATTTT